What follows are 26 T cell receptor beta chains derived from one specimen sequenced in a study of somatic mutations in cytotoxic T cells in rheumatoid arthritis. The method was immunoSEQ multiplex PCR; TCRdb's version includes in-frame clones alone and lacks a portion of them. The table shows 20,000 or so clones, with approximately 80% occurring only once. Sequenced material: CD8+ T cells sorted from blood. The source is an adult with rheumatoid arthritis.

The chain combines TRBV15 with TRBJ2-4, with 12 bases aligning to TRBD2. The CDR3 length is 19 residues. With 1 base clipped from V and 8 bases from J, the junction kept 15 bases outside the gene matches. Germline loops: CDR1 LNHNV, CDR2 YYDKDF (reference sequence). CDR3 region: CATSRAYTSGGNLGDIQYF. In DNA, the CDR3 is TGTGCCACCAGCAGAGCCTATACTAGCGGGGGGAATCTCGGGGACATTCAGTACTTC.

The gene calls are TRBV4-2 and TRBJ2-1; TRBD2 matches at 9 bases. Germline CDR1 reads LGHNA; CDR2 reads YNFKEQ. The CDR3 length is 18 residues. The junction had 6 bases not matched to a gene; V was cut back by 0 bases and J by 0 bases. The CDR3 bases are TGTGCCAGCAGCCAAGATTGGAGCGGGGGGAGCTCCTACAATGAGCAGTTCTTC. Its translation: CASSQDWSGGSSYNEQFF.

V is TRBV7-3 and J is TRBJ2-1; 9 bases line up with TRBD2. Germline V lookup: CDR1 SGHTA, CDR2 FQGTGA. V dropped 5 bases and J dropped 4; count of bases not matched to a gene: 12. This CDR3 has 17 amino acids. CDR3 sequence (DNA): TGTGCCAGCAGCCTCACCCCCTCAGCGGGGGGATACAATGAGCAGTTCTTC. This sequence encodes CASSLTPSAGGYNEQFF.

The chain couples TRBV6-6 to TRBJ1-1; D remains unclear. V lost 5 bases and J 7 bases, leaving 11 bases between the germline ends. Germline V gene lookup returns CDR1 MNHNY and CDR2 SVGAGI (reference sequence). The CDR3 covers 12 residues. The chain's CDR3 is CASSGSEGEAFF. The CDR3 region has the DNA TGTGCCAGCAGTGGCAGTGAGGGTGAAGCTTTCTTT.

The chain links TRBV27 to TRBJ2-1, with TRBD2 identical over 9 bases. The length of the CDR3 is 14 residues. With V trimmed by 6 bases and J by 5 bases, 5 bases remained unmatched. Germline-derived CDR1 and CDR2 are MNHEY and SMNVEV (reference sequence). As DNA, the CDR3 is TGTGCCAGCAGGAGGGGACTAGCTAACAATGAGCAGTTCTTC. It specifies CASRRGLANNEQFF.

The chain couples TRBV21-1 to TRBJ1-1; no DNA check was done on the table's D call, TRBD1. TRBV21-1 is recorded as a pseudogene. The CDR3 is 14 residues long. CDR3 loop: CASSSRTANTEAFF. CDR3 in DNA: TGTGCCAGCAGCTCCCGGACAGCGAACACTGAAGCTTTCTTT.

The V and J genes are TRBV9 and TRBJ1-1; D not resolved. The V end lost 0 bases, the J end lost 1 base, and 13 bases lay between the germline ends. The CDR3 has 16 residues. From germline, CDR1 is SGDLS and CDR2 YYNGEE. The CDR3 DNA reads TGTGCCAGCAGCGTAGGGTTTTGGGGAGAGAACACTGAAGCTTTCTTT. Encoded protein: CASSVGFWGENTEAFF.

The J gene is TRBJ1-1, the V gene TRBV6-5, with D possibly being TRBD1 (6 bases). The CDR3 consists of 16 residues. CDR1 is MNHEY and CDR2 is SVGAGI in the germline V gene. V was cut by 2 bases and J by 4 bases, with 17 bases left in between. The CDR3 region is CASSYLRGARGTEAFF. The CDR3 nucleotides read TGTGCCAGCAGTTACCTCAGGGGCGCCAGGGGCACTGAAGCTTTCTTT.

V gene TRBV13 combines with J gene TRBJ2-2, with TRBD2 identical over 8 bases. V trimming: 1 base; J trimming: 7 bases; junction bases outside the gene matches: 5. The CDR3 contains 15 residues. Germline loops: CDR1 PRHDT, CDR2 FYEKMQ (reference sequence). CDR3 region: CASSLEGTRIGELFF. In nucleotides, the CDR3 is TGTGCCAGCAGCTTAGAGGGGACTAGGATCGGGGAGCTGTTTTTT.

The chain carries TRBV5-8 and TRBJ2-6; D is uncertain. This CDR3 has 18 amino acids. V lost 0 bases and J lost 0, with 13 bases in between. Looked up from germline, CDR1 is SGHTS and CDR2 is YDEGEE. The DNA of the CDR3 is TGTGCCAGCAGCTTGGCCTGGAAGGGCTCCTCTGGGGCCAACGTCCTGACTTTC. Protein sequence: CASSLAWKGSSGANVLTF.

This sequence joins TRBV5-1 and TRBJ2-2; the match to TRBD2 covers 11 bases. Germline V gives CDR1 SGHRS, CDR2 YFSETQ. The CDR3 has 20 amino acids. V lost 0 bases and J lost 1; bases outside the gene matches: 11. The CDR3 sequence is CASSLVLPSLAGGNTGELFF. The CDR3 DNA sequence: TGCGCCAGCAGCTTGGTTCTCCCCTCCCTAGCGGGAGGGAACACCGGGGAGCTGTTTTTT.

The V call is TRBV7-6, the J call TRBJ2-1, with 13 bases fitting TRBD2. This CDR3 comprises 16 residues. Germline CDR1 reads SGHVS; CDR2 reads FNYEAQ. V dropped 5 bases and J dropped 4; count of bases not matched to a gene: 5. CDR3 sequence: CASSRGTSGTYNEQFF. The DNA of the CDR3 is TGTGCCAGCAGCCGAGGGACTAGCGGGACTTACAATGAGCAGTTCTTC.

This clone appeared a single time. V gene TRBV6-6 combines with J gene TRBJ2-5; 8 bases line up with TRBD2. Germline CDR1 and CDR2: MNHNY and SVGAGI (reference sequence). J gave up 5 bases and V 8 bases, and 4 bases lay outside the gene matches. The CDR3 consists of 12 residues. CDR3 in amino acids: CASGRGGETQYF. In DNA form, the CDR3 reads TGTGCCAGCGGCCGGGGGGGGGAGACCCAGTACTTC.

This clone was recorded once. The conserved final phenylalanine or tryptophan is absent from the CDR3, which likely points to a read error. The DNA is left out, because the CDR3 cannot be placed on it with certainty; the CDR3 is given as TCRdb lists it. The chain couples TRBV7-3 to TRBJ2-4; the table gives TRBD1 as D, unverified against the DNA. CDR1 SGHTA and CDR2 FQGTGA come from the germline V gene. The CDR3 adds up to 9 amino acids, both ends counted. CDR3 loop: CAKTGVGYL.

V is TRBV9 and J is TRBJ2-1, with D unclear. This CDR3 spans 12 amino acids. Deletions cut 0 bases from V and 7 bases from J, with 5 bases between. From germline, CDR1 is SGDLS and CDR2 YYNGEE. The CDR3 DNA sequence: TGTGCCAGCAGCGTAGCTGGTAATGAGCAGTTCTTC. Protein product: CASSVAGNEQFF. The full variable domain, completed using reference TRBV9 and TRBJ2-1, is DSGVTQTPKHLITATGQRVTLRCSPRSGDLSVYWYQQSLDQGLQFLIQYYNGEERAKGNILERFSAQQFPDLHSELNLSSLELGDSALYFCASSVAGNEQFFGPGTRLTVL.

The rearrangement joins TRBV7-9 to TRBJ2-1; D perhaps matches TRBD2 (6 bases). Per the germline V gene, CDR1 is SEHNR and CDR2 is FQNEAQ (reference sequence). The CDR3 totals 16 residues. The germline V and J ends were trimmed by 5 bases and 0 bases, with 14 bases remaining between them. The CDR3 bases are TGTGCCAGCAGCAAGGTAGCGGCCAGCTCCTACAATGAGCAGTTCTTC. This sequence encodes CASSKVAASSYNEQFF.

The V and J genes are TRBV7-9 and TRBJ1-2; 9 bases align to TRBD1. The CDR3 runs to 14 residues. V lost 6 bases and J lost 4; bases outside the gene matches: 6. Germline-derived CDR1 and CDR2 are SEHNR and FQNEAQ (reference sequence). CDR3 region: CASRGQGRTYGYTF. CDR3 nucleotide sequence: TGTGCCAGCAGAGGACAGGGGCGAACCTATGGCTACACCTTC. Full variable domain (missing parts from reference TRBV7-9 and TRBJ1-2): DTGVSQNPRHKITKRGQNVTFRCDPISEHNRLYWYRQTLGQGPEFLTYFQNEAQLEKSRLLSDRFSAERPKGSFSTLEIQRTEQGDSAMYLCASRGQGRTYGYTFGSGTRLTVV.

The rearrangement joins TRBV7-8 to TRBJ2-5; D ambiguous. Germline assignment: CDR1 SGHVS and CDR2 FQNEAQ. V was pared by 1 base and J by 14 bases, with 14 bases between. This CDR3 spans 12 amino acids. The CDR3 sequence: CASSLGIVEAYF. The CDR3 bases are TGTGCCAGCAGCTTAGGGATAGTTGAGGCTTACTTC.

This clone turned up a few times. In nucleotides, the CDR3 is TGTGCCAGCAGCTTAGCGGACGACTACGAGCAGTACTTC. Protein sequence: CASSLADDYEQYF. This rearrangement joins TRBV7-9 to TRBJ2-7; D is uncertain. Per the germline V gene, CDR1 is SEHNR and CDR2 is FQNEAQ (reference sequence). V dropped 0 bases and J dropped 3 bases, with 6 bases sitting between them. There are 13 residues in the CDR3.

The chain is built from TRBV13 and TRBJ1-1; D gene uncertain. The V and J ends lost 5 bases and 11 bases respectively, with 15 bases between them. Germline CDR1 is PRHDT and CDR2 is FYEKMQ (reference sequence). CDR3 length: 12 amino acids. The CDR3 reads CASSTSLPRAFF. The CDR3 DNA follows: TGTGCCAGCAGCACCAGTCTCCCCAGGGCTTTCTTT. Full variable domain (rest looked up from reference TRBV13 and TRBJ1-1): AAGVIQSPRHLIKEKRETATLKCYPIPRHDTVYWYQQGPGQDPQFLISFYEKMQSDKGSIPDRFSAQQFSDYHSELNMSSLELGDSALYFCASSTSLPRAFFGQGTRLTVV.

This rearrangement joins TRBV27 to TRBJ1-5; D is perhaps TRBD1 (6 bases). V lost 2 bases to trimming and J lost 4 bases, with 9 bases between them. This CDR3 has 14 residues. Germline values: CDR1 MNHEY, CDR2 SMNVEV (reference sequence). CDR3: CASSLAGVNQPQHF. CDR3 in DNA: TGTGCCAGCAGTTTAGCAGGGGTGAATCAGCCCCAGCATTTT.

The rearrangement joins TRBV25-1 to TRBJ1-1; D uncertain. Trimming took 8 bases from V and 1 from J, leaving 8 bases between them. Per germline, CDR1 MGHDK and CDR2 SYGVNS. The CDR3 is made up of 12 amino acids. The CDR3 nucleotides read TGTGCCAGCCAACTGGGGAACACTGAAGCTTTCTTT. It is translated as CASQLGNTEAFF. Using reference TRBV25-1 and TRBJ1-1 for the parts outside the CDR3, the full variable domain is EADIYQTPRYLVIGTGKKITLECSQTMGHDKMYWYQQDPGMELHLIHYSYGVNSTEKGDLSSESTVSRIRTEHFPLTLESARPSHTSQYLCASQLGNTEAFFGQGTRLTVV.

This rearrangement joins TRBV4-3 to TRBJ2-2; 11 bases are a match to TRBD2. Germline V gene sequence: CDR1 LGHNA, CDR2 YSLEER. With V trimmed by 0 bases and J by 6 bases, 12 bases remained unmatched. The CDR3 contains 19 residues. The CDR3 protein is CASSQDWLAGGLKAGELFF. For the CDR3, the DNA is TGCGCCAGCAGCCAAGATTGGCTAGCGGGAGGCCTCAAGGCCGGGGAGCTGTTTTTT.

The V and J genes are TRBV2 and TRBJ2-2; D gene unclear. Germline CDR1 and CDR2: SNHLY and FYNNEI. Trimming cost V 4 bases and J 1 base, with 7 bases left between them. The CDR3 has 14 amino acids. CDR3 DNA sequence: TGTGCCAGCAGTGTAGGCAGGAACACCGGGGAGCTGTTTTTT. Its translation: CASSVGRNTGELFF.

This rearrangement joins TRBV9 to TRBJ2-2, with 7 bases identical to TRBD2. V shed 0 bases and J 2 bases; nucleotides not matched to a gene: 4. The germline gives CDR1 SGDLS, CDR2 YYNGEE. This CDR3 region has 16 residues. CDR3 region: CASSVGLALNTGELFF. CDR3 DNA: TGTGCCAGCAGCGTAGGACTAGCCCTTAACACCGGGGAGCTGTTTTTT.

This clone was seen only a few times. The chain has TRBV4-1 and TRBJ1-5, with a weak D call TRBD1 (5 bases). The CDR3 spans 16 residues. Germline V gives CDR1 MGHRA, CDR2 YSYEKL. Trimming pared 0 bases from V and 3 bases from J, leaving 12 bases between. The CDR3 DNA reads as TGCGCCAGCAGCCAAGAGGGGGGAAGAGCCAATCAGCCCCAGCATTTT. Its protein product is CASSQEGGRANQPQHF.